The rows below give T cell receptor beta chains drawn from one sample of a study of early T cells in non-severe SARS-CoV-2 infection. One entry per CDR3 protein results from TCRdb running MiXCR on the 5' RACE reads. This table has tens of thousands of distinct CDR3 sequences, 4% to 5.5% appearing once. Sequences were obtained from whole blood. The receptors were gathered from an adult who was a healthcare worker with PCR-confirmed SARS-CoV-2 infection or an uninfected control (not recorded which). The CDR3 runs from the conserved cysteine through the conserved F or W. Fields, in order: D gene, V gene, clone size, J gene, CDR3 DNA, CDR3 protein. A D gene is named only where the DNA matches it firmly. The size entry is marked missing in some rows and otherwise reads once, few, many or a size class.

D gene: .; V gene: TRBV7-2; clone size: many; J gene: TRBJ2-1; CDR3 DNA: TGTGCCAGCAGCTTAAGACCCCACAATGAGCAGTTCTTC; CDR3 protein: CASSLRPHNEQFF
D gene: .; V gene: TRBV20-1; clone size: many; J gene: TRBJ1-1; CDR3 DNA: TGCAGTGGAGCCGGGACTGAAGCTTTCTTT; CDR3 protein: CSGAGTEAFF
D gene: .; V gene: TRBV10-3; clone size: once; J gene: TRBJ2-2; CDR3 DNA: TGTGCCATCAGGAAGAGCGATACGAACACCGGGGAGCTGTTTTTT; CDR3 protein: CAIRKSDTNTGELFF
D gene: .; V gene: TRBV24-1; clone size: .; J gene: TRBJ2-2; CDR3 DNA: TGTGCCACCAGTGATTTGGCTAGCTCTAACTTAAACACCGGGGAGCTGTTTTTT; CDR3 protein: CATSDLASSNLNTGELFF
D gene: .; V gene: TRBV12-3/TRBV12-4; clone size: many; J gene: TRBJ1-3; CDR3 DNA: TGTGCCAGCAGTCGAAGGGGGGTTCGTCGCACCATATATTTT; CDR3 protein: CASSRRGVRRTIYF
D gene: TRBD2; V gene: TRBV12-3/TRBV12-4; clone size: few; J gene: TRBJ2-7; CDR3 DNA: TGTGCCAGCAGTTTATTTGCGGGAGTGGTGCAGAAGCAGTACTTC; CDR3 protein: CASSLFAGVVQKQYF
D gene: TRBD1; V gene: TRBV20-1; clone size: .; J gene: TRBJ2-2; CDR3 DNA: TGCAGTGCACACGGACAGGGAGGTGTCGGGGAGCTGTTTTTT; CDR3 protein: CSAHGQGGVGELFF
D gene: .; V gene: TRBV5-4; clone size: few; J gene: TRBJ2-5; CDR3 DNA: TGTGCCAGCAGCCCAGGAGGGGTCCAAGAGACCCAGTACTTC; CDR3 protein: CASSPGGVQETQYF
D gene: .; V gene: TRBV7-9; clone size: many; J gene: TRBJ1-5; CDR3 DNA: TGTGCCAGCAGCTTTGGATCAAACCGGGACCAGCCCCAGCATTTT; CDR3 protein: CASSFGSNRDQPQHF
D gene: .; V gene: TRBV7-2; clone size: many; J gene: TRBJ1-1; CDR3 DNA: TGTGCCAGCAGCTTGACAGCAAAGAACACTGAAGCTTTCTTT; CDR3 protein: CASSLTAKNTEAFF
D gene: TRBD2; V gene: TRBV12-3/TRBV12-4; clone size: many; J gene: TRBJ2-1; CDR3 DNA: TGTGCCAGCAGTTTAGGGACTAGCGGCCACAATGAGCAGTTCTTC; CDR3 protein: CASSLGTSGHNEQFF
D gene: .; V gene: TRBV11-2; clone size: .; J gene: TRBJ1-4; CDR3 DNA: TGTGCCAGTACCAGGGTTACTAATGAAAAACTGTTTTTT; CDR3 protein: CASTRVTNEKLFF
D gene: .; V gene: TRBV5-8; clone size: many; J gene: TRBJ1-1; CDR3 DNA: TGTGCCACCTGTGTGAGGAACACTGAAGCTTTCTTT; CDR3 protein: CATCVRNTEAFF
D gene: .; V gene: TRBV5-1; clone size: many; J gene: TRBJ2-7; CDR3 DNA: TGCGCCAGCAGCTCGGAGACAGATTTCTCCTACGAGCAGTACTTC; CDR3 protein: CASSSETDFSYEQYF
D gene: .; V gene: TRBV2; clone size: many; J gene: TRBJ1-1; CDR3 DNA: TGTGCCAGCAGCTCCCCCACTGAAGCTTTCTTT; CDR3 protein: CASSSPTEAFF
D gene: TRBD1; V gene: TRBV7-8; clone size: many; J gene: TRBJ1-6; CDR3 DNA: TGTGCCAGCAGCTCCTTCAACTCCGGGACAGGGAATTCACCCCTCCACTTT; CDR3 protein: CASSSFNSGTGNSPLHF
D gene: TRBD2; V gene: TRBV20-1; clone size: .; J gene: TRBJ2-1; CDR3 DNA: TGCAGTGCTAGAGCGGGGACTAGCGGGATTATCAATGAGCAGTTCTTC; CDR3 protein: CSARAGTSGIINEQFF
D gene: TRBD1; V gene: TRBV9; clone size: .; J gene: TRBJ2-3; CDR3 DNA: TGTGCCAGCAGCGTAGCTGGGGGACAGGCCGGTCTGGATACGCAGTATTTT; CDR3 protein: CASSVAGGQAGLDTQYF
D gene: TRBD1; V gene: TRBV6-2/TRBV6-3; clone size: many; J gene: TRBJ2-7; CDR3 DNA: TGTGCCACCTTGACAGGGCCTGATTACGAGCAGTACTTC; CDR3 protein: CATLTGPDYEQYF
D gene: .; V gene: TRBV5-5; clone size: .; J gene: TRBJ1-5; CDR3 DNA: TGTGCCAGCAGCCCTCTGCTGATGAATCAGCCCCAGCATTTT; CDR3 protein: CASSPLLMNQPQHF
D gene: TRBD2; V gene: TRBV24-1; clone size: many; J gene: TRBJ2-3; CDR3 DNA: TGTGCCACCTCTACTAGCGGGGTTAGCACAGATACGCAGTATTTT; CDR3 protein: CATSTSGVSTDTQYF
D gene: .; V gene: TRBV7-6; clone size: many; J gene: TRBJ1-1; CDR3 DNA: TGTGCCAGCAGCGCCCTGCCCCCGGGCACTGAAGCTTTCTTT; CDR3 protein: CASSALPPGTEAFF
D gene: .; V gene: TRBV5-4; clone size: few; J gene: TRBJ1-2; CDR3 DNA: TGTGCCAGCAGCCGTGCGGGACTACCTGGGAATGGCTACACCTTC; CDR3 protein: CASSRAGLPGNGYTF
D gene: .; V gene: TRBV9; clone size: many; J gene: TRBJ1-2; CDR3 DNA: TGTGCCAGCAGCCCCTACCGAACGGGTCCCGGAAACGACTACACCTTC; CDR3 protein: CASSPYRTGPGNDYTF
D gene: .; V gene: TRBV5-4; clone size: few; J gene: TRBJ1-2; CDR3 DNA: TGTGCCAGCAGCTTGCGCGGGACAAACTATGGCTACACCTTC; CDR3 protein: CASSLRGTNYGYTF
D gene: .; V gene: TRBV2; clone size: few; J gene: TRBJ1-5; CDR3 DNA: TGTGCCAGCAGTGAAGAGCCCCTGAATTTT; CDR3 protein: CASSEEPLNF
D gene: .; V gene: TRBV7-9; clone size: many; J gene: TRBJ1-5; CDR3 DNA: TGTGCCAGCAGCTTAAGGGGCCCTAATCAGCCCCAGCATTTT; CDR3 protein: CASSLRGPNQPQHF
D gene: .; V gene: TRBV6-5; clone size: many; J gene: TRBJ1-5; CDR3 DNA: TGTGCCAGCAGTTACTCGAGCCGGGGTCATCAGCATTTT; CDR3 protein: CASSYSSRGHQHF
D gene: .; V gene: TRBV29-1; clone size: .; J gene: TRBJ1-2; CDR3 DNA: TGCAGCGTTGAAAAATACAGTGTAGATGGCTACACCTTC; CDR3 protein: CSVEKYSVDGYTF
D gene: TRBD2; V gene: TRBV20-1; clone size: .; J gene: TRBJ2-1; CDR3 DNA: TGCAGTGCTGGTAGACTAGCGGGGGCCCGGGACTACAATGAGCAGTTCTTC; CDR3 protein: CSAGRLAGARDYNEQFF
D gene: TRBD2; V gene: TRBV20-1; clone size: .; J gene: TRBJ2-3; CDR3 DNA: TGCAGTGCTAGAGCCGGACTAGCGGGGGGGTATAGCACAGATACGCAGTATTTT; CDR3 protein: CSARAGLAGGYSTDTQYF